Here is one TCR beta chain with its context. Its antigen is currently unknown. The data stem from a study of T-cell reconstitution after alpha-beta-depleted transplantation in children. Study findings and constraints: High day-60 TCRbeta diversity in some patients came from surviving recipient T cells and thymic progenitors. T-cell numbers and diversity one year post-transplant derived largely from freshly generated T cells. The origin of alpha-beta T cells about two months after transplant was reportedly several hundred expanded graft clones.

With 4 bases clipped from V and 6 bases from J, the junction kept 4 bases outside the gene matches. This CDR3 has 12 amino acids. From germline, CDR1 is GTSNPN and CDR2 SVGIG (reference sequence). The TCRbeta library was prepared with unique molecular identifiers. In TCRdb, the PCR reads were re-called with MiXCR into one record per CDR3 protein. The profile shows 300,000 to 350,000 distinct CDR3 sequences, under 20% of them singletons. The gene calls are TRBV30 and TRBJ2-7; 9 bases are a match to TRBD1. The TCR was taken from a male patient under 10 years old who had a stem cell transplant for acute lymphoblastic leukemia, so the T cells may come from the graft donor. This specimen consisted of PBMCs, mostly from graft donor cells, obtained 360 days after TCRalphabeta/CD19-depleted stem cell transplant. CDR3 loop: CAWNRGQFEQYF. The CDR3 nucleotides read TGTGCCTGGAACAGGGGGCAGTTCGAGCAGTACTTC.